These T cell receptor beta chains were read from a single sample in a study of CD8+CD57+ T cells in acquired aplastic anemia. One entry per CDR3 protein, called by TCRdb with MiXCR from the reads. The sample lists 120,000 or so distinct CDR3 sequences, 50% to 70% occurring once. Source material: sorted CD4+, CD8+, or CD8+CD57+ T cells (not recorded which) from PBMCs. Receptors were obtained from a human donor with aplastic anemia. Each CDR3 is given with its conserved first and last residue. D genes are given only for firm matches. Not every row has a clone size; where given, it reads once, few, many or a size class.

V gene: TRBV20-1
D gene: TRBD1
clone size: few
J gene: TRBJ2-7
CDR3 protein: CSARSGTGKGGQYF
CDR3 DNA: TGCAGTGCTAGATCAGGGACAGGGAAGGGGGGGCAGTACTTC

V gene: TRBV24-1
D gene: TRBD1
clone size: -
J gene: TRBJ2-2
CDR3 protein: CATSDPTGATGELFF
CDR3 DNA: TGTGCCACCAGTGACCCCACAGGGGCTACCGGGGAGCTGTTTTTT

V gene: TRBV5-1
D gene: -
clone size: few
J gene: TRBJ2-3
CDR3 protein: CASSFPAGTDTQYF
CDR3 DNA: TGCGCCAGCAGCTTTCCAGCGGGCACAGATACGCAGTATTTT

V gene: TRBV7-2
D gene: TRBD2
clone size: -
J gene: TRBJ2-5
CDR3 protein: CASSLLAGETQYF
CDR3 DNA: TGTGCCAGCAGCTTACTAGCGGGAGAGACCCAGTACTTC

V gene: TRBV19
D gene: -
clone size: -
J gene: TRBJ1-6
CDR3 protein: CASSIMDRANSPLHF
CDR3 DNA: TGTGCCAGTAGTATAATGGACAGAGCCAATTCACCCCTCCACTTT

V gene: TRBV29-1
D gene: TRBD1
clone size: many
J gene: TRBJ2-7
CDR3 protein: CSVEDPDRSSYEQYF
CDR3 DNA: TGCAGCGTTGAAGATCCGGACAGGAGCTCCTACGAGCAGTACTTC

V gene: TRBV2
D gene: -
clone size: few
J gene: TRBJ2-1
CDR3 protein: CASSLAPYNEQFF
CDR3 DNA: TGTGCCAGCAGCTTAGCCCCCTACAATGAGCAGTTCTTC

V gene: TRBV6-1
D gene: -
clone size: -
J gene: TRBJ1-1
CDR3 protein: CASSEEAWGNTEAFF
CDR3 DNA: TGTGCCAGCAGTGAAGAAGCGTGGGGGAACACTGAAGCTTTCTTT

V gene: TRBV19
D gene: -
clone size: many
J gene: TRBJ1-5
CDR3 protein: CASTTAALYSNQPQHF
CDR3 DNA: TGTGCCAGTACCACCGCTGCACTCTATAGCAATCAGCCCCAGCATTTT

V gene: TRBV5-5
D gene: TRBD2
clone size: -
J gene: TRBJ2-7
CDR3 protein: CASSYQAGTTYEQYF
CDR3 DNA: TGTGCCAGCAGTTACCAAGCGGGAACGACCTACGAGCAGTACTTC

V gene: TRBV5-5
D gene: -
clone size: many
J gene: TRBJ2-3
CDR3 protein: CASSVSGYGIDTQYF
CDR3 DNA: TGTGCCAGCAGCGTCAGCGGGTACGGTATAGATACGCAGTATTTT

V gene: TRBV7-3
D gene: -
clone size: -
J gene: TRBJ2-7
CDR3 protein: CASSRNRTTSYEQYF
CDR3 DNA: TGTGCCAGCAGCCGTAATAGGACTACCTCCTACGAGCAGTACTTC

V gene: TRBV29-1
D gene: -
clone size: many
J gene: TRBJ2-7
CDR3 protein: CSVVQGNSYEQYF
CDR3 DNA: TGCAGCGTTGTCCAGGGGAACTCCTACGAGCAGTACTTC

V gene: TRBV28
D gene: -
clone size: -
J gene: TRBJ2-7
CDR3 protein: CASGTSPLYEQYF
CDR3 DNA: TGTGCCAGCGGAACCTCCCCCCTCTACGAGCAGTACTTC

V gene: TRBV6-1
D gene: -
clone size: many
J gene: TRBJ2-3
CDR3 protein: CASSGRGGTDTQYF
CDR3 DNA: TGTGCCAGCAGTGGGCGGGGAGGCACAGATACGCAGTATTTT

V gene: TRBV19
D gene: -
clone size: -
J gene: TRBJ1-5
CDR3 protein: CASSTGRGFNQPQHF
CDR3 DNA: TGTGCCAGTAGTACGGGCAGGGGATTCAATCAGCCCCAGCATTTT

V gene: TRBV29-1
D gene: TRBD2
clone size: -
J gene: TRBJ2-1
CDR3 protein: CSVVKLAGRGNEQFF
CDR3 DNA: TGCAGCGTTGTAAAGCTAGCGGGACGTGGCAATGAGCAGTTCTTC

V gene: TRBV19
D gene: -
clone size: -
J gene: TRBJ1-1
CDR3 protein: CASSIERGNTEAFF
CDR3 DNA: TGTGCCAGTAGTATAGAGCGAGGGAACACTGAAGCTTTCTTT

V gene: TRBV5-1
D gene: -
clone size: -
J gene: TRBJ2-3
CDR3 protein: CASSYGDSTDTQYF
CDR3 DNA: TGCGCCAGCAGCTACGGCGATAGCACAGATACGCAGTATTTT

V gene: TRBV4-1
D gene: -
clone size: -
J gene: TRBJ2-7
CDR3 protein: CASSQVPAFYEQYF
CDR3 DNA: TGCGCCAGCAGCCAAGTTCCAGCTTTCTACGAGCAGTACTTC

V gene: TRBV25-1
D gene: -
clone size: -
J gene: TRBJ2-5
CDR3 protein: CASSFKGRGWETQYF
CDR3 DNA: TGTGCCAGCAGCTTCAAGGGACGGGGCTGGGAGACCCAGTACTTC

V gene: TRBV19
D gene: TRBD2
clone size: -
J gene: TRBJ2-7
CDR3 protein: CASSPSSGGAYEQYF
CDR3 DNA: TGTGCCAGTAGTCCCTCAAGCGGGGGGGCATACGAGCAGTACTTC

V gene: TRBV7-2
D gene: -
clone size: -
J gene: TRBJ1-1
CDR3 protein: CASSFVNLGTEAFF
CDR3 DNA: TGTGCCAGCAGCTTCGTCAATCTTGGGACGGAAGCTTTCTTT

V gene: TRBV5-1
D gene: -
clone size: -
J gene: TRBJ1-6
CDR3 protein: CASGQGQSSSPLHF
CDR3 DNA: TGCGCCAGCGGCCAAGGGCAAAGTTCTTCACCCCTCCACTTT

V gene: TRBV7-2
D gene: -
clone size: -
J gene: TRBJ2-2
CDR3 protein: CASSSRHDGELFF
CDR3 DNA: TGTGCCAGCAGCTCCAGACATGACGGGGAGCTGTTTTTT

V gene: TRBV15
D gene: -
clone size: -
J gene: TRBJ2-6
CDR3 protein: CATSRDSGANVLTF
CDR3 DNA: TGTGCCACCAGCAGAGACTCTGGGGCCAACGTCCTGACTTTC

V gene: TRBV14
D gene: TRBD1
clone size: -
J gene: TRBJ2-7
CDR3 protein: CASSTGTGGRYEQYF
CDR3 DNA: TGTGCCAGCAGCACCGGGACAGGGGGCCGATACGAGCAGTACTTC

V gene: TRBV7-3
D gene: TRBD1
clone size: many
J gene: TRBJ1-6
CDR3 protein: CASSLQGAGNSPLHF
CDR3 DNA: TGTGCCAGCAGCCTACAGGGGGCGGGAAATTCACCCCTCCACTTT

V gene: TRBV29-1
D gene: -
clone size: -
J gene: TRBJ1-2
CDR3 protein: CSVDLGDFGGFGGYTF
CDR3 DNA: TGCAGCGTTGATCTGGGGGATTTCGGCGGGTTCGGGGGCTACACCTTC

V gene: TRBV7-7
D gene: -
clone size: -
J gene: TRBJ2-5
CDR3 protein: CASSSGTQETQYF
CDR3 DNA: TGTGCTAGCAGCTCCGGAACACAAGAGACCCAGTACTTC

V gene: TRBV12-3/TRBV12-4
D gene: -
clone size: many
J gene: TRBJ2-7
CDR3 protein: CASSYGRTYEQYF
CDR3 DNA: TGTGCCAGCAGTTACGGCAGAACCTACGAGCAGTACTTC

V gene: TRBV24-1
D gene: -
clone size: -
J gene: TRBJ1-2
CDR3 protein: CATSEAGPAYGYTF
CDR3 DNA: TGTGCCACCAGTGAGGCGGGACCGGCCTATGGCTACACCTTC

V gene: TRBV24-1
D gene: -
clone size: -
J gene: TRBJ2-7
CDR3 protein: CATSDDRYEQYF
CDR3 DNA: TGTGCCACCAGTGATGACAGATACGAGCAGTACTTC

V gene: TRBV11-2
D gene: TRBD1
clone size: -
J gene: TRBJ2-7
CDR3 protein: CASSLGGRGLPYEQYF
CDR3 DNA: TGTGCCAGCAGCTTAGGTGGCAGGGGGCTTCCTTACGAGCAGTACTTC

V gene: TRBV2
D gene: TRBD1
clone size: -
J gene: TRBJ1-5
CDR3 protein: CASSIQGVSNQPQHF
CDR3 DNA: TGTGCCAGCAGCATACAGGGGGTGAGCAATCAGCCCCAGCATTTT

V gene: TRBV7-2
D gene: TRBD1
clone size: -
J gene: TRBJ2-3
CDR3 protein: CASSWTGGTDTQYF
CDR3 DNA: TGTGCCAGCAGCTGGACAGGGGGCACAGATACGCAGTATTTT

V gene: TRBV20-1
D gene: -
clone size: once
J gene: TRBJ2-3
CDR3 protein: CSARGDPTDTQYF
CDR3 DNA: TGCAGTGCTAGAGGGGACCCCACAGATACGCAGTATTTT

V gene: TRBV20-1
D gene: -
clone size: -
J gene: TRBJ2-7
CDR3 protein: CSYTPGRQARTYEQYF
CDR3 DNA: TGCAGTTACACCCCGGGGCGACAAGCTAGGACCTACGAGCAGTACTTC